This is a list of T cell receptor beta chains from one sample in a study of shared clonotypes between healthy human individuals. The protocol was immunoSEQ multiplex PCR, while the TCRdb copy is restricted to in-frame clones and leaves out a portion. The sample contains some 470,000 clones, about 79% of which appear only once. The material sequenced was PBMCs. These TCRs come from a woman aged 40 to 55 in good health. Some clones in this sample may be carry-over from other donors' samples. Both conserved end residues are part of each CDR3.

v_call	j_call	cdr3_aa
TRBV4-2	TRBJ2-3	CASSQEPSQWDTQYF
TRBV5-1	TRBJ2-2	CASSLTLARGTGELFF
TRBV5-4	TRBJ2-6	CASSFYRIRSGANVLTF
TRBV28	TRBJ1-1	CASSGGHSNTEAFF
TRBV15	TRBJ2-1	CATSRPLAKRMTNEQFF
TRBV4-2	TRBJ2-7	CASSQEPPGEPGYEQYF
TRBV5-6	TRBJ2-3	CASSLAGVAGVTDTQYF
TRBV28	TRBJ2-7	CASSLQGGSYEQYF
TRBV28	TRBJ2-1	CASSLSQGLFF
TRBV6-5	TRBJ1-2	CASSPSYDRGYTF
TRBV28	TRBJ1-3	CASGALDGGNTIYF
TRBV11-2	TRBJ2-1	CASSDKGAGVDYNEQFF
TRBV30	TRBJ1-3	CAWSVVVSGNTIYF
TRBV27	TRBJ1-1	CASRAEALNTEAFF
TRBV5-1	TRBJ2-2	CASSLRGSVSGELFF
TRBV5-4	TRBJ2-2	CASSEGLAVNTGELFF
TRBV18	TRBJ2-7	CASLTSGSNEQYF
TRBV7-8	TRBJ2-5	CASSLASGSQETQYF
TRBV29-1	TRBJ2-7	CSVSPHDGSYEQYF
TRBV27	TRBJ2-1	CASSSSKLAGSLNEQFF
TRBV5-6	TRBJ2-3	CASSLVGERSTDTQYF
TRBV5-1	TRBJ1-1	CASSSILLSNAFF
TRBV5-4	TRBJ2-5	CASTGQLQETQYF
TRBV4-1	TRBJ2-2	CASSQGQGDVTGELFF
TRBV25-1	TRBJ2-2	CASSEYTTGAGELFF
TRBV28	TRBJ2-2	CASISPSGHGELFF
TRBV28	TRBJ2-7	CASGTGPTYEQYF
TRBV2	-	CASSEALYEQYF
TRBV5-1	TRBJ1-1	CASSLVLGEKNTEAFF
TRBV6-4	TRBJ2-1	CASSDRDNNEQFF
TRBV5-1	TRBJ2-2	CASSPGLAGANTGELFF
TRBV21-1	TRBJ2-5	CASSKAGKNQETQYF
TRBV19	TRBJ2-2	CASSTGVASSTGELFF
TRBV30	TRBJ1-5	CAWSEGNQPQHF
TRBV7-2	TRBJ2-5	CASSTGTSTPETQYF
TRBV19	TRBJ1-1	CASSLTDNTEAFF
TRBV11-3	TRBJ2-3	CASSLGGTTDTQYF
TRBV30	TRBJ2-7	CAWGLAGVGAQYF
TRBV7-8	TRBJ1-1	CASRSRQGGGTEAFF
TRBV5-1	TRBJ2-5	CASSFLGPFQGGETQYF
TRBV7-9	TRBJ2-5	CASSLGAVQETQYF
TRBV5-4	TRBJ2-5	CASSLDRGETQYF
TRBV9	TRBJ2-1	CASSVGGTSGRAGGWKQFF
TRBV7-2	TRBJ1-3	CASSLGGSGNTIYF
TRBV6-5	TRBJ2-1	CASRGSSYNEQFF
TRBV29-1	TRBJ2-7	CSVPKGRCYEQYF
TRBV6-1	TRBJ2-7	CASSEWLADQGGEQYF
TRBV10-3	TRBJ2-2	CATSETENTGELFF
TRBV4-1	TRBJ1-2	CASSQDLGGLGYTF
TRBV5-1	TRBJ1-5	CASSLERTGIYSNQPQHF
TRBV25-1	TRBJ1-2	CASNGGSQTARYGYTF
TRBV15	TRBJ2-3	CATSRGTGSGYTDTQYF
TRBV4-1	TRBJ2-1	CASSQETDYNEQFF
TRBV10-3	TRBJ2-7	CTISATGSGNEQYF
TRBV28	TRBJ2-1	CASSDWTSGIYNEQFF
TRBV5-1	TRBJ1-2	CASSLSGDYGYTF
TRBV2	TRBJ2-1	CASSEVSGAVNEQFF
TRBV2	TRBJ2-6	CASSGAGAGANVLTF
TRBV7-8	TRBJ2-3	CASSLWLGGTDTQYF